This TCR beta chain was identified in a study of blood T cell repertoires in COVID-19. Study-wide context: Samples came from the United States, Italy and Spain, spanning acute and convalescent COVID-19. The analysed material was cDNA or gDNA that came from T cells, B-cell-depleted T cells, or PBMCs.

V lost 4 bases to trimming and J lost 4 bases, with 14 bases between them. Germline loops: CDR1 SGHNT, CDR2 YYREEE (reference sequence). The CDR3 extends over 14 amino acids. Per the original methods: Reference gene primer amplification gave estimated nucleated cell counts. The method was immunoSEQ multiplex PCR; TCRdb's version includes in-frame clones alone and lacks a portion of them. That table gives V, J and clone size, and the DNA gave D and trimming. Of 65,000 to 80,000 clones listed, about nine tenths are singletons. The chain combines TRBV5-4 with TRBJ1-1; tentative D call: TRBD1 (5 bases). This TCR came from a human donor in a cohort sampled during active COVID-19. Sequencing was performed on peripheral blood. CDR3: CASSRQIKGTEAFF. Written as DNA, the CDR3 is TGTGCCAGCAGCAGACAGATAAAAGGCACTGAAGCTTTCTTT.